This TCR beta chain appears in the sequencing data of a study of blood T cell repertoires in COVID-19. Study in general: COVID-19 samples, acute and convalescent, were from the United States, Italy and Spain.

Profiled with immunoSEQ multiplex PCR; TCRdb holds only in-frame clones, not every one. This repertoire shows under 350,000 clones, 90% found once; its top ten account for roughly 2.6%. The CDR3 loop spans 16 amino acids. Germline V gene lookup returns CDR1 MGHDK and CDR2 SYGVNS. V was clipped by 6 bases and J by 7 bases; unmatched bases: 16. The chain joins TRBV25-1 to TRBJ2-7, with 9 bases aligning to TRBD1. This receptor was identified in a man between 60 and 70 years old who had recovered from COVID-19. The sample was PBMCs or T cells enriched from blood (not recorded which). The CDR3 DNA reads as TGTGCCAGCAGACAGACAGGGGGAGGAGGGGTTGTAGAGCAGTACTTC. Encoded protein: CASRQTGGGGVVEQYF.